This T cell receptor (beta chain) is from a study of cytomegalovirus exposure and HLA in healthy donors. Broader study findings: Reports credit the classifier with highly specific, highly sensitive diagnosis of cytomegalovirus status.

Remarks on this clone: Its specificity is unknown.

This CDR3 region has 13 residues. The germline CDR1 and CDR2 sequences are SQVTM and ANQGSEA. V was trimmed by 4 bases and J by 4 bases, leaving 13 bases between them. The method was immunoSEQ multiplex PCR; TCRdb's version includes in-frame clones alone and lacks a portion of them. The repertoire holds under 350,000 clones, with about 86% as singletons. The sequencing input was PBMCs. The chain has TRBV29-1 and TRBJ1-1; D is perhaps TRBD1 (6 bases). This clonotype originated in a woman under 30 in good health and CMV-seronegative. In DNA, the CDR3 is TGCAGCGTTGGGGGGCCTTGGGGCACTGAAGCTTTCTTT. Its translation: CSVGGPWGTEAFF.